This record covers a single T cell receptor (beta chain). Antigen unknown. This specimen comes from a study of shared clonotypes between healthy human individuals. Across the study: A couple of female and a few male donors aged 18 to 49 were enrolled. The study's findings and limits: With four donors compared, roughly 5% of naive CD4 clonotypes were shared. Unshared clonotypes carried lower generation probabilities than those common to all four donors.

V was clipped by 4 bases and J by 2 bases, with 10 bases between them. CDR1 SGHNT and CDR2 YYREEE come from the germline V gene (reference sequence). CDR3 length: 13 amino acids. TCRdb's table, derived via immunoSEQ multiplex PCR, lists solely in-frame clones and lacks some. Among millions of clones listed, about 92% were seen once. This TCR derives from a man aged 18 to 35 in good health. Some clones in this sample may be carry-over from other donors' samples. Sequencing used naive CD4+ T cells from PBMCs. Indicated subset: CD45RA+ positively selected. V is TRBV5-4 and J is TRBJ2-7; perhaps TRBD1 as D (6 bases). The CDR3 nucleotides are TGTGCCAGCAGCAATAGGACAGCCTACGAGCAGTACTTC. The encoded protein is CASSNRTAYEQYF.